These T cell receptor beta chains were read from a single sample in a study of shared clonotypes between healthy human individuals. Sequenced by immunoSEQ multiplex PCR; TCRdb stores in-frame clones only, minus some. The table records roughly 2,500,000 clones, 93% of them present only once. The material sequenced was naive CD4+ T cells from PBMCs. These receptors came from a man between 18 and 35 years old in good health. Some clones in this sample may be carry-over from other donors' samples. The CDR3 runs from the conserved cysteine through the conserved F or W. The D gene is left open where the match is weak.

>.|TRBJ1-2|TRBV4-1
CASSQDPGNYGYTF
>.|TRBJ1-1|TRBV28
CASSLEVEAFF
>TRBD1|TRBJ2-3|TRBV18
CASSSGQGTQYF
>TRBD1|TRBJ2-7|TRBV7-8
CASSLAGVGTGGRTYEQYF
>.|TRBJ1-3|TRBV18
CASSLDSSGNTIYF
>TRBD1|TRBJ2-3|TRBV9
CASSPIRGLGTDTQYF
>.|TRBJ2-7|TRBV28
CASTNGRRDYEQYF
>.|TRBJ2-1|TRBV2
CASSESLLTVINNEQFF
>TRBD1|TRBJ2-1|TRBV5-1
CASSLGHRDRGATTHNEQFF
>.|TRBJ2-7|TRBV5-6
CASSLVQVSYEQYF